This T cell receptor (beta chain) was recorded in a study of beta chain features in type 1 diabetes. As to this clone: Its target is not known.

The CDR3 is made up of 11 amino acids. Per the germline V gene, CDR1 is SQVTM and CDR2 is ANQGSEA. V was cut by 5 bases and J by 6 bases, with 7 bases left in between. Study-level points and caveats: TCRB CDR3s were moderately but significantly shorter in Type 1 diabetes patients in all four CD4+ subsets.

The investigators reverse transcribed all of the isolated RNA, so they sequenced expressed TCRB transcripts. Method: immunoSEQ multiplex PCR; TCRdb's copy keeps in-frame clones and lacks some. The data hold 400,000 or so clones, with 9.6% observed a single time. The receptor comes from a man aged 25-40 years with type 1 diabetes. Sequencing was carried out using central memory CD4+ T cells from blood. This chain joins TRBV29-1 and TRBJ1-4; D may be TRBD1 (5 bases). CDR3 protein: CSVRGDEKLFF. The CDR3, as DNA: TGCAGCGTTAGGGGTGATGAAAAACTGTTTTTT. The full variable domain, in which reference TRBV29-1 and TRBJ1-4 provide the parts outside the CDR3, is SAVISQKPSRDICQRGTSLTIQCQVDSQVTMMFWYRQQPGQSLTLIATANQGSEATYESGFVIDKFPISRPNLTFSTLTVSNMSPEDSSIYLCSVRGDEKLFFGSGTQLSVL.